Following are 24 T cell receptor beta chains from one sample sequenced in a study of cytomegalovirus exposure and HLA in healthy donors. PCR was performed using 60 Vbeta and 13 Jbeta primers. The assay was immunoSEQ multiplex PCR, and TCRdb's table has in-frame clones only and misses some. Of around 120,000 clones listed, approximately 80% are singletons. The sequenced material came from PBMCs. The receptor set was obtained from a man in his fifties or sixties in good health and CMV-seronegative.

The chain has TRBV15 and TRBJ2-2, with D maybe TRBD2 (7 bases). Germline assignment: CDR1 LNHNV and CDR2 YYDKDF (reference sequence). With 2 bases removed from V and 9 bases from J, the gap between germline ends came to 25 bases. The CDR3 contains 18 residues. CDR3 sequence (DNA): TGTGCCACCAGCAGATGGGCCACCGCGGGAGAGAGGGGGAGGGAGCTGTTTTTT. It translates to CATSRWATAGERGRELFF.

The rearrangement uses TRBV19 and TRBJ1-5; TRBD1 might be the D (6 bases). The V gene lost 5 bases and the J gene lost 0 bases, with 20 bases spanning the gap. Germline values: CDR1 LNHDA, CDR2 SQIVND (reference sequence). CDR3 length equals 18 residues. Here the CDR3 reads CASSPPGPGGYSNQPQHF. In nucleotides, the CDR3 is TGTGCCAGTAGTCCACCGGGCCCGGGGGGCTATAGCAATCAGCCCCAGCATTTT.

This clone was seen once. This rearrangement joins TRBV7-3 to TRBJ2-1; D is uncertain. V lost 2 bases and J lost 0, with 11 bases in between. Germline V gene sequence: CDR1 SGHTA, CDR2 FQGTGA. The CDR3 has 16 amino acids. The CDR3 region has the DNA TGTGCCAGCAGCTTAGATCCCCACACCTCCTACAATGAGCAGTTCTTC. Translation gives CASSLDPHTSYNEQFF.

This chain connects TRBV10-3 to TRBJ2-4, with D maybe TRBD1 (5 bases). V lost 7 bases and J lost 0, with 7 bases in between. The CDR3 has 13 amino acids. Germline V lookup: CDR1 ENHRY, CDR2 SYGVKD. The chain's CDR3 is CAITDRAKNIQYF. The DNA of the CDR3 is TGTGCCATCACCGACAGAGCCAAAAACATTCAGTACTTC.

This clone is a singleton in its sample. The V call is TRBV30, the J call TRBJ1-2; 9 bases match TRBD1. The CDR3 loop spans 13 amino acids. V lost 0 bases to trimming and J lost 8 bases; unmatched junction nucleotides: 4. Germline V gives CDR1 GTSNPN, CDR2 SVGIG (reference sequence). This CDR3 reads CAWSVQQGAGYTF. CDR3 nucleotides: TGTGCCTGGAGTGTACAACAGGGGGCCGGCTACACCTTC.

This clone was picked up one time. The genes are TRBV28 and TRBJ2-5; D call uncertain. V lost 3 bases and J lost 5, with 10 bases in between. The CDR3 totals 13 residues. CDR1 is MDHEN, CDR2 SYDVKM, per germline. The CDR3 nucleotides are TGTGCCAGCAGTTTCGAGGAGAGGGAGACCCAGTACTTC. This codes for CASSFEERETQYF.

The chain is built from TRBV29-1 and TRBJ2-2, with 7 bases matching TRBD1. Germline CDR1 and CDR2: SQVTM and ANQGSEA. Trimming removed 5 bases from V and 4 bases from J; junction bases left unmatched: 7. There are 14 residues in the CDR3. The CDR3 is CSVFEGARTGELFF. The CDR3 nucleotides read TGCAGCGTTTTTGAGGGGGCGCGCACCGGGGAGCTGTTTTTT.

This clone has just one count. The rearrangement uses TRBV6-1 and TRBJ2-7, with TRBD2 matching 9 bases. This CDR3 comprises 15 residues. Trimming took 6 bases from V and 6 from J; bases not matched to a gene: 12. In germline, CDR1 is MNHNS, CDR2 SASEGT. The CDR3 loop reads CASRTGSGSRGEQYF. The CDR3 DNA follows: TGTGCCAGCAGGACAGGTAGCGGGAGTCGTGGCGAGCAGTACTTC.

V usage is TRBV7-9 and J usage is TRBJ2-1, with D unresolved. The length of the CDR3 is 17 residues. Trimming took 2 bases from V and 4 from J, leaving 18 bases between them. Germline V lookup: CDR1 SEHNR, CDR2 FQNEAQ (reference sequence). In DNA, the CDR3 is TGTGCCAGCAGCTTAAAGTTGCGCGGAGCCTCTTACAATGAGCAGTTCTTC. It encodes CASSLKLRGASYNEQFF.

This clone was observed a few times. This CDR3 is CASSLKASDEQFF. The CDR3 nucleotides are TGTGCCAGCAGCTTGAAAGCGTCCGATGAGCAGTTCTTC. This rearrangement joins TRBV5-4 to TRBJ2-1; no reliable D call. V lost 1 base and J lost 8, with 10 bases in between. Germline V gene data show CDR1 as SGHNT and CDR2 as YYREEE (reference sequence). The CDR3 consists of 13 residues.

The chain carries TRBV28 and TRBJ2-3, with TRBD2 as a possible D gene (6 bases). The CDR3 spans 13 residues. Germline CDR1 and CDR2: MDHEN and SYDVKM. The V and J ends lost 11 bases and 3 bases respectively, with 15 bases between them. The CDR3 DNA reads TGTGCCCTTCGGGCTAGCGCTACAGATACGCAGTATTTT. Protein: CALRASATDTQYF.

The rearrangement joins TRBV21-1 to TRBJ2-5; TRBD1 is the table's D call and was not checked against the DNA. TRBV21-1 is assigned pseudogene status. The length of the CDR3 is 15 residues. DNA for the CDR3: TGTGCCAGCACCATTCGCGGCAGGGACCAAGAGACCCAGTACTTC. Translated: CASTIRGRDQETQYF.

This chain links TRBV6-5 with TRBJ2-7, with 8 bases identical to TRBD1. CDR3 length equals 14 residues. Trimming cost V 4 bases and J 5 bases; bases outside gene matches: 7. Germline loops: CDR1 MNHEY, CDR2 SVGAGI. The CDR3 DNA follows: TGTGCCAGCAGTTCCGCCGGGACAGGCCACGAGCAGTACTTC. Amino acids: CASSSAGTGHEQYF.

The chain carries TRBV7-2 and TRBJ2-3, with a weak D call TRBD1 (5 bases). Trimming shortened V by 1 base and J by 1 base, and 9 bases separated the two germline ends. The CDR3 spans 15 residues. Germline CDR1 and CDR2: SGHTA and FQGNSA. DNA for the CDR3: TGTGCCAGCAGCTTAGGAGGACAAGGCACAGATACGCAGTATTTT. This codes for CASSLGGQGTDTQYF.

The CDR3 bases are TGTGCCAGCAGCGTAGATCCGCGGGGTAATTACAATGAGCAGTTCTTC. Its protein product is CASSVDPRGNYNEQFF. The chain couples TRBV9 to TRBJ2-1; D may be TRBD2 (6 bases). From germline, CDR1 is SGDLS and CDR2 YYNGEE. The CDR3 is 16 residues long. Trimming shortened V by 0 bases and J by 4 bases, and 14 bases separated the two germline ends.

The chain links TRBV9 to TRBJ2-1, with 11 bases fitting TRBD2. The V segment lost 3 bases and the J segment 8 bases; nucleotides outside the gene matches: 7. The CDR3 has 15 amino acids. Germline CDR1 and CDR2: SGDLS and YYNGEE. CDR3 coding DNA: TGTGCCAGCAGCGCATTAGCGGGAGGGCTCGATGAGCAGTTCTTC. The encoded protein is CASSALAGGLDEQFF. The full variable domain, its missing parts supplied by reference TRBV9 and TRBJ2-1, is DSGVTQTPKHLITATGQRVTLRCSPRSGDLSVYWYQQSLDQGLQFLIQYYNGEERAKGNILERFSAQQFPDLHSELNLSSLELGDSALYFCASSALAGGLDEQFFGPGTRLTVL.

The rearrangement uses TRBV7-2 and TRBJ2-7; the D is unclear. Germline CDR1 is SGHTA and CDR2 is FQGNSA. The CDR3 sequence is 14 residues long. The ends were cut back, 4 bases at V and 3 bases at J, with 13 bases in the middle. The CDR3 protein is CASSSTVSDYEQYF. The CDR3 DNA reads as TGTGCCAGCAGCTCGACTGTCTCCGACTACGAGCAGTACTTC.

V is TRBV27 and J is TRBJ2-7; 8 bases map to TRBD1. CDR1 MNHEY and CDR2 SMNVEV come from the germline V gene (reference sequence). The CDR3 is made up of 15 amino acids. V was pared by 3 bases and J by 2 bases, with 6 bases of the junction left unmatched. CDR3 nucleotide sequence: TGTGCCAGCAGTTTTACCGGGACAGGAACCTACGAGCAGTACTTC. Its protein is CASSFTGTGTYEQYF.

This chain joins TRBV7-6 and TRBJ2-1; perhaps TRBD1 as D (6 bases). CDR3 length: 13 residues. Per germline, CDR1 SGHVS and CDR2 FNYEAQ. Trimming took 5 bases from V and 9 from J, leaving 14 bases between them. This CDR3 reads CASSPTGTLEQFF. DNA for the CDR3: TGTGCCAGCAGCCCCACAGGGACGCTTGAGCAGTTCTTC.

The V call is TRBV19, the J call TRBJ2-5, with D uncertain. The CDR3 loop spans 14 amino acids. With 3 bases removed from V and 3 bases from J, the gap between germline ends came to 11 bases. Germline V CDR1 and CDR2: LNHDA, SQIVND (reference sequence). The CDR3 nucleotides are TGTGCCAGTAGTATTGTCGGTGGTGAAGAGACCCAGTACTTC. Translated: CASSIVGGEETQYF.

V gene TRBV19 combines with J gene TRBJ1-4, with 8 bases lining up with TRBD1. The CDR3 has 15 amino acids. J was trimmed by 7 bases and V by 5 bases; bases with no gene match: 9. From germline, CDR1 is LNHDA and CDR2 SQIVND (reference sequence). The CDR3 here is CASSLGQGEIEKLFF. CDR3 bases: TGTGCCAGTAGTCTAGGACAGGGAGAGATTGAAAAACTGTTTTTT.

The CDR3 sequence: CASSEALTIGTDTQYF. The CDR3 DNA reads TGTGCCAGCAGTGAAGCGCTGACTATAGGCACAGATACGCAGTATTTT. This chain connects TRBV2 to TRBJ2-3, with a tentative D call TRBD2 (5 bases). Trimming removed 0 bases from V and 1 base from J, with 11 bases in between. CDR1 SNHLY and CDR2 FYNNEI come from the germline V gene. This CDR3 region has 16 residues. The full variable domain, rest sourced from reference TRBV2 and TRBJ2-3, is EPEVTQTPSHQVTQMGQEVILRCVPISNHLYFYWYRQILGQKVEFLVSFYNNEISEKSEIFDDQFSVERPDGSNFTLKIRSTKLEDSAMYFCASSEALTIGTDTQYFGPGTRLTVL.

This chain uses TRBV4-2 with TRBJ2-5, with D tentatively TRBD1 (5 bases). V was trimmed by 2 bases and J by 1 base, leaving 11 bases between them. This CDR3 has 15 residues. Looked up from germline, CDR1 is LGHNA and CDR2 is YNFKEQ. The CDR3 reads CASSQTQVTQETQYF. CDR3 nucleotide sequence: TGTGCCAGCAGCCAAACACAGGTGACCCAAGAGACCCAGTACTTC.

The V and J genes are TRBV4-3 and TRBJ1-3; D not certain. Per the germline V gene, CDR1 is LGHNA and CDR2 is YSLEER. The CDR3 totals 16 residues. V was trimmed by 0 bases and J by 0 bases, leaving 9 bases between them. This chain's CDR3 is CASSQDAGASGNTIYF. The CDR3 coding sequence is TGCGCCAGCAGCCAAGACGCGGGTGCCTCTGGAAACACCATATATTTT.